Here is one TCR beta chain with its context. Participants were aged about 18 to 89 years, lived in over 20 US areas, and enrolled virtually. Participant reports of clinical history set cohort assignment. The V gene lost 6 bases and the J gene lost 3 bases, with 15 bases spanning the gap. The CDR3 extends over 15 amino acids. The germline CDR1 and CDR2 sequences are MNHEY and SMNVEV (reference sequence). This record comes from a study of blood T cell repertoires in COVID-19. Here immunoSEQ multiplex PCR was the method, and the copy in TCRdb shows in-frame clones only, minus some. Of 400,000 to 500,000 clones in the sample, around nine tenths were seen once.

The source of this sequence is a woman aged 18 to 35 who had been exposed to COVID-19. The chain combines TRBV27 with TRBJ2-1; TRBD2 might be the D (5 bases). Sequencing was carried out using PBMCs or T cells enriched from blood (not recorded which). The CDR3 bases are TGTGCCAGCAGCTTCTCTTCGGGGAACTACAATGAGCAGTTCTTC. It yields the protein CASSFSSGNYNEQFF.